This T cell receptor (beta chain) was observed in a study of T cell responses to AZD1222 COVID-19 vaccine. The wider study: Timing groups of about 4 and about 12 weeks for second doses were pooled. Regarding the study as a whole: Seropositive AZD1222 recipients at baseline numbered only 6 or 7.

Repertoires were generated with immunoSEQ multiplex PCR, while TCRdb's copy carries only in-frame clones and drops some. The sample has just over 60,000 clones, approximately 80% seen once. The germline V gene encodes CDR1 SGHTA and CDR2 FQGNSA. The CDR3 extends over 15 amino acids. V lost 2 bases and J 6 bases, leaving 14 bases between the germline ends. In the case of this clone: Antigen specificity is unknown.

The clonotype comes from an adult in good health. V is TRBV7-2 and J is TRBJ1-3, with D uncertain. The material sequenced was peripheral blood, taken on day 0 of AZD1222 vaccination. The CDR3 spells CASSLSAALKNTIYF. The CDR3 DNA reads as TGTGCCAGCAGCTTAAGCGCCGCCCTCAAAAACACCATATATTTT.